This T cell receptor beta chain derives from a study of CXCR3-negative and CXCR3-positive naive CD8 T cells (dated by TCRdb to about 2019). The study in broad terms: In total, about 150 million TRB reads were obtained, or roughly 1.5 +/- 0.3 million reads per library. Diversity and physicochemical repertoire analyses covered around 10 donors pooled from two independent experiments. For the TRBV-TRBJ cluster analysis, the naive subsets came from about 5 donors, while the memory cells came from 3 donors. General study outcomes and caveats: Naive CXCR3-negative and CXCR3-positive cells from the same donor showed similar TRBV-TRBJ usage, whereas memory cells showed distinct patterns. TRB CDR3s from CXCR3-positive naive cells showed higher hydrophobicity (lower Kidera factor 4), lower energy, and higher strength and volume indices than CXCR3-negative naive cells. Both naive subsets had comparably high repertoire diversity, while memory CD8+ T cells had much lower repertoire diversity. Surface CD5, linked to self-reactivity in mice, was comparable between naive subsets; TCR interaction strength was therefore also inferred from TRB CDR3 physicochemical properties. Freshly isolated PBMCs were used for most assays because CXCR3 expression went down partially after cryopreservation.

Measured from the cysteine to the phenylalanine, the CDR3 is 15 residues long. No DNA has been recorded. CDR1 and CDR2 are read off the germline V gene as MDHEN and SYDVKM. Sequencing was carried out with a NextSeq 550. The Human TCR Profiling Kit (MiLaboratory) was used to make UMI-labeled 5' RACE TRB cDNA libraries. cDNA synthesis used the entire amount of extracted RNA, and PCR amplification then used the entire amount of cDNA produced. Libraries were prepared in parallel with an identical number of PCR cycles. For the original study's pipeline: MIGEC and MiXCR extracted about 50,000 +/- 10,000 unique UMI-labeled TRB cDNA molecules per library, requiring at least two reads per UMI. An average of about 40,000 +/- 10,000 functional in-frame TRB CDR3 nucleotide clonotypes without stop codons was found per library. After downsampling to 5000 UMI-labeled TRB molecules per sample, diversity metrics, including normalized Shannon-Wiener and Chao1, were computed in VDJtools. VDJtools was used to calculate clonotype-size-weighted physicochemical properties of the central five CDR3 residues, namely interaction energy, strength, volume and Kidera factor 4. The reads went through TCRdb reprocessing, and each CDR3 protein sequence gets one entry with no DNA. TCRdb assigned the V and J calls; the authors' analysis was not used. The sample has 6,500 to 7,500 distinct CDR3 sequences on record. Together, the top ten hold roughly 1.5% of the sample.

On this clonotype: Its antigen is unknown.

Each CD8+ T cell subset was flow-sorted in triplicate, and 300,000 or so cells per subset were placed directly into RLT lysis buffer. To keep memory contaminants out, a stringent definition of naive CD8+ T cells was applied: CD45RO-CCR7+CD27+CD95-. Peripheral blood mononuclear cells were isolated from buffy coats using standard density gradient centrifugation. Naive CXCR3-negative and CXCR3-positive CD8+ T cells were flow-sorted on a FACSAria III. Total RNA was extracted from sorted cells with an RNeasy Mini Kit. The receptor was isolated from a human donor in good health. Some clones in this sample may be carry-over from other donors' samples. This chain is built from TRBV28 and TRBJ2-7; TCRdb returns TRBD2, unconfirmable since there is no DNA. Sequenced input: naive CXCR3- CD8+ T cells from blood. The meaning of the sample's cell subset or site label: CD45RO-CCR7+CD27+CD95- naive CD8+ T cells lacking CXCR3 (TNR3-). CDR3 loop: CASSLRLAGAYEQYF.